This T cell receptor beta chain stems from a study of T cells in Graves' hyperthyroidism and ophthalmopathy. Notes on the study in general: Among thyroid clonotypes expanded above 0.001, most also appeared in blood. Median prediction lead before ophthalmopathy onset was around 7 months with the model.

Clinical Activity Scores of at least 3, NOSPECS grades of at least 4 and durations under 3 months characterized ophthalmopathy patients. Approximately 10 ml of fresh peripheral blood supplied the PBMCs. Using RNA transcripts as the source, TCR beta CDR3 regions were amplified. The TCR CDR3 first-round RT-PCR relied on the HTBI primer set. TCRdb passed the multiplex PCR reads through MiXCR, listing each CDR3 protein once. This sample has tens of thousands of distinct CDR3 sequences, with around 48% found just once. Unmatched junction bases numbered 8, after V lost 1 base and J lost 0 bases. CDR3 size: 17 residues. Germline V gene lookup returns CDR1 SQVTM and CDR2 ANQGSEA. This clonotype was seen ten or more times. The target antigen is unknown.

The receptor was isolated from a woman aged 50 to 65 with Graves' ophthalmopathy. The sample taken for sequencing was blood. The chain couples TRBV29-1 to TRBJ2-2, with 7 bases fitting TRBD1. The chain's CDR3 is CSVEGWDSDANTGELFF. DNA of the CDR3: TGCAGCGTTGAAGGTTGGGACAGCGACGCGAACACCGGGGAGCTGTTTTTT.